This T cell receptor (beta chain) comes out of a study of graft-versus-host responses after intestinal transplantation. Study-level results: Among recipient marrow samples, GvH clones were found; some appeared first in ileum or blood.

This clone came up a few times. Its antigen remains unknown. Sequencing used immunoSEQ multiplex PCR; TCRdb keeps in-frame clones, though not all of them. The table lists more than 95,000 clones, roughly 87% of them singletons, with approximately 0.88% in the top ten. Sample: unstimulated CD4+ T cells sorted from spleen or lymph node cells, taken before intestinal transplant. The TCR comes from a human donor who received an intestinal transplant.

The CDR3 DNA follows: TGTGCCAGCAGGGACAGGGAGGGGACTGAAGCTTTCTTT. It translates to CASRDREGTEAFF. The chain carries TRBV2 and TRBJ1-1; TRBD1 aligns across 8 bases. CDR3 length: 13 residues. The germline V gene has CDR1 SNHLY and CDR2 FYNNEI. After removal of 6 bases from V and 5 bases from J, the junction contained 5 bases not matched to a gene.